These 2 T cell receptor beta chains were sequenced from one sample in a study of blood T cell repertoires in COVID-19. This table comes from immunoSEQ multiplex PCR, and its TCRdb copy is limited to in-frame clones, with some not included. The table has more than 250,000 clones, over 75% seen once; the top ten hold about 0.65%. What was sequenced was peripheral blood. The receptors derive from a human donor in a cohort sampled during active COVID-19.

The rearrangement joins TRBV27 to TRBJ1-1; D is possibly TRBD1 (6 bases). The ends were cut back, 3 bases at V and 7 bases at J, with 12 bases in the middle. The length of the CDR3 is 13 residues. The germline V gene encodes CDR1 MNHEY and CDR2 SMNVEV (reference sequence). CDR3 bases: TGTGCCAGCAGTTTGAGGACAGATCATGAAGCTTTCTTT. This gives the protein CASSLRTDHEAFF.

The genes are TRBV27 and TRBJ2-7; D uncertain. The CDR3 is 14 amino acids. V was trimmed by 4 bases and J by 7 bases, leaving 17 bases between them. CDR1 is MNHEY and CDR2 is SMNVEV in the germline V gene (reference sequence). CDR3 in DNA: TGTGCCAGCAGTTCGATTCTGACTCAGTCGGAGCAGTACTTC. Its translation: CASSSILTQSEQYF.